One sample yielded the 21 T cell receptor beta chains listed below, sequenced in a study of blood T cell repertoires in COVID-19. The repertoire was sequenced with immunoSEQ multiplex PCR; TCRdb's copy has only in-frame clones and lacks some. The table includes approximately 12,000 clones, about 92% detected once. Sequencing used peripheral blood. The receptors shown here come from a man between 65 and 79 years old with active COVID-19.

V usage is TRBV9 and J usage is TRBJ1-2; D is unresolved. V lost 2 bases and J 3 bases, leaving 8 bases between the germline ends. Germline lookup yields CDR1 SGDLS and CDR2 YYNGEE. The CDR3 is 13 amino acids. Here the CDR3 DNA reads TGTGCCAGCAGCGTTTCCACAGACTATGGCTACACCTTC. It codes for CASSVSTDYGYTF.

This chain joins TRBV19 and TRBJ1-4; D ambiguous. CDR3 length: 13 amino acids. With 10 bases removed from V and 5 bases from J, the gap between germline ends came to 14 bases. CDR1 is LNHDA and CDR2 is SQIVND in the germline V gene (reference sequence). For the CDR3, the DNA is TGTGCCACTCTGGACTGGGCGAATGAAAAACTGTTTTTT. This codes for CATLDWANEKLFF.

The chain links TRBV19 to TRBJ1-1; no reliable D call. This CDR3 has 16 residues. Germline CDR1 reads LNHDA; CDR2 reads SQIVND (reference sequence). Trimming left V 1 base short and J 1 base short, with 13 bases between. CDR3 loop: CASSIGDLGENTEAFF. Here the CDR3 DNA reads TGTGCCAGTAGTATAGGGGATCTCGGGGAGAACACTGAAGCTTTCTTT.

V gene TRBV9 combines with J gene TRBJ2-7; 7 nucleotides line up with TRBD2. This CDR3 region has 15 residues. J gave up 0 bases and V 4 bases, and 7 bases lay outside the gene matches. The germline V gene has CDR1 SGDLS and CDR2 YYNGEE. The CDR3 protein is CASSSRASGSYEQYF. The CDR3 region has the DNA TGTGCCAGCAGCTCCCGCGCTAGCGGCTCCTACGAGCAGTACTTC.

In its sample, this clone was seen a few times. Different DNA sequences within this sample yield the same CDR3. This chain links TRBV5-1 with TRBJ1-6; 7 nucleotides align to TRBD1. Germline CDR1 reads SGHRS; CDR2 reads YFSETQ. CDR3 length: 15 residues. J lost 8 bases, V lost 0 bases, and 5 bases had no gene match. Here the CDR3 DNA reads TGCGCCAGCAGCTTGGATGACAGGGAGTATTCACCCCTCCACTTT. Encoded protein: CASSLDDREYSPLHF.

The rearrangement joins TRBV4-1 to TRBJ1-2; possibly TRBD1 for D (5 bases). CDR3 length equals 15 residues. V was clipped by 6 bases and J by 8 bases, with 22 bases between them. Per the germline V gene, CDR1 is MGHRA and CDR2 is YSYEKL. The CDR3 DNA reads TGCGCCAGCAGTATTAGAGAAGGGGATGATGGAGGCTACACCTTC. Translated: CASSIREGDDGGYTF.

CDR3 sequence reads: CASSQDVMGGGEQFF. CDR3 sequence (DNA): TGCGCCAGCAGCCAAGATGTTATGGGGGGGGGAGAGCAGTTCTTC. V and J are TRBV4-3 and TRBJ2-1; the match to TRBD2 covers 7 bases. Germline CDR1 and CDR2: LGHNA and YSLEER. V gave up 0 bases and J gave up 10 bases; unmatched junction bases: 9. This CDR3 comprises 15 residues.

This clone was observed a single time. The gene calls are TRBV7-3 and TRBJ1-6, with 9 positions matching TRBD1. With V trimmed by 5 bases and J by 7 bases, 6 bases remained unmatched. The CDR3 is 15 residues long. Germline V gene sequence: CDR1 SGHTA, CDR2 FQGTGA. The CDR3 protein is CASSVQGALNSPLHF. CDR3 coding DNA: TGTGCCAGCAGCGTACAGGGGGCTCTCAATTCACCCCTCCACTTT.

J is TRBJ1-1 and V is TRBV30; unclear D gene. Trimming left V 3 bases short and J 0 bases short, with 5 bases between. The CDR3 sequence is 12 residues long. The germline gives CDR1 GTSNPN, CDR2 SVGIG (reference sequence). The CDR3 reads CAWSFLNTEAFF. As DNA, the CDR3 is TGTGCCTGGAGCTTCCTGAACACTGAAGCTTTCTTT.

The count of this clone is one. This CDR3 reads CASSLLTGGAYNEQFF. Here the CDR3 DNA reads TGTGCCAGCTCACTCCTGACAGGGGGAGCCTACAATGAGCAGTTCTTC. The rearrangement uses TRBV18 and TRBJ2-1; 9 bases are a match to TRBD1. The ends lost 4 bases at V and 2 bases at J; junction bases unmatched: 6. This CDR3 has 16 amino acids. Germline CDR1 KGHSH, CDR2 LQKENI.

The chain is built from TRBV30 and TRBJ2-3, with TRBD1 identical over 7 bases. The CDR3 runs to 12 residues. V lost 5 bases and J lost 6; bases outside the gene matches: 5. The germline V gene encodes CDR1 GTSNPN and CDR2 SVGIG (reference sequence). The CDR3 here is CAWAGGKDTQYF. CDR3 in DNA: TGTGCCTGGGCAGGGGGAAAGGATACGCAGTATTTT. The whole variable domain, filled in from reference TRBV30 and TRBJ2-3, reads SQTIHQWPATLVQPVGSPLSLECTVEGTSNPNLYWYRQAAGRGLQLLFYSVGIGQISSEVPQNLSASRPQDRQFILSSKKLLLSDSGFYLCAWAGGKDTQYFGPGTRLTVL.

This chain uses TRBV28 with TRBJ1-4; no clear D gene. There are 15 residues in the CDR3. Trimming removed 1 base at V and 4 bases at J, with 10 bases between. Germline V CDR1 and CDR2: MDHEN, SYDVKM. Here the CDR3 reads CASSLSGLGNEKLFF. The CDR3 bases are TGTGCCAGCAGTTTATCAGGATTGGGTAATGAAAAACTGTTTTTT.

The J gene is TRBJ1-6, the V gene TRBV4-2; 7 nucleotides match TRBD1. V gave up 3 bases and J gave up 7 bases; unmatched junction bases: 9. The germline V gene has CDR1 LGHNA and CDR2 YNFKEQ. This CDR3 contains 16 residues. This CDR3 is CASSHSTTGTNSPLHF. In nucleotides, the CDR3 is TGTGCCAGCAGCCACTCGACGACAGGGACGAATTCACCCCTCCACTTT.

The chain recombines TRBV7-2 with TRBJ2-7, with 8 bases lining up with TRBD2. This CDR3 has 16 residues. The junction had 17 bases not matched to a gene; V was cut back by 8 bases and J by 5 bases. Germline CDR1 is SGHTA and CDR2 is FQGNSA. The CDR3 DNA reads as TGTGCCAGCGGCAATCCGGGACTAGGGAAGCACCACGAGCAGTACTTC. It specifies CASGNPGLGKHHEQYF.

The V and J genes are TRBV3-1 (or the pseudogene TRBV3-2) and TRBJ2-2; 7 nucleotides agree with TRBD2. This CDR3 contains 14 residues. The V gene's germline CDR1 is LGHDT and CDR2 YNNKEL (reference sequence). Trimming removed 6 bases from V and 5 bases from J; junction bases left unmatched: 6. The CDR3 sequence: CASRGGAGTGELFF. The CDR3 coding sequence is TGTGCCAGCAGGGGAGGGGCGGGGACCGGGGAGCTGTTTTTT.

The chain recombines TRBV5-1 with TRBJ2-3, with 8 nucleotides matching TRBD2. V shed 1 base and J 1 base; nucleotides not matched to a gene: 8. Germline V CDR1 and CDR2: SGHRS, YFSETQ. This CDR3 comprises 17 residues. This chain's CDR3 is CASSLSGGSPGTDTQYF. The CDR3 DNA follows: TGCGCCAGCAGCTTGAGCGGGGGATCCCCCGGCACAGATACGCAGTATTTT.

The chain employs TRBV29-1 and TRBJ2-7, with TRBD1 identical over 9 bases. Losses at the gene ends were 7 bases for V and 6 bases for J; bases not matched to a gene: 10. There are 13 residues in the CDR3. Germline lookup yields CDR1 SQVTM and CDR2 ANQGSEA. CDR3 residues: CSATGTGRSEQYF. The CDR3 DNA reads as TGCAGCGCCACCGGGACAGGGAGAAGCGAGCAGTACTTC.

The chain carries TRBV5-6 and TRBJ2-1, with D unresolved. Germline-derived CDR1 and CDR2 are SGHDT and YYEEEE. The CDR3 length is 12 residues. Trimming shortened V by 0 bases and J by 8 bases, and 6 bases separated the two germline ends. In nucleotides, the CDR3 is TGTGCCAGCAGCTTGGGCGGCCATGAGCAGTTCTTC. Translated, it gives CASSLGGHEQFF. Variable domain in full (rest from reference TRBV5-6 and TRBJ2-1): DAGVTQSPTHLIKTRGQQVTLRCSPKSGHDTVSWYQQALGQGPQFIFQYYEEEERQRGNFPDRFSGHQFPNYSSELNVNALLLGDSALYLCASSLGGHEQFFGPGTRLTVL.

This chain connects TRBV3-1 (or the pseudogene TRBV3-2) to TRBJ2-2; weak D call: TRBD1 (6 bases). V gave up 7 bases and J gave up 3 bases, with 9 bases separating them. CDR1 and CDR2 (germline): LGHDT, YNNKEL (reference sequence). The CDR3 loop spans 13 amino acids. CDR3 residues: CASTTGYTGELFF. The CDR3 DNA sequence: TGTGCCAGCACCACAGGGTACACCGGGGAGCTGTTTTTT.

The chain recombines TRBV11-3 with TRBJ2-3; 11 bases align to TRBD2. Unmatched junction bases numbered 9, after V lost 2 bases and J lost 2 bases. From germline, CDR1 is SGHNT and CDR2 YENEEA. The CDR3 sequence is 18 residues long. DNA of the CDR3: TGTGCCAGCAGCTTAAGGGCTAGCGGGGGGTCCTTCACAGATACGCAGTATTTT. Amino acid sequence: CASSLRASGGSFTDTQYF.

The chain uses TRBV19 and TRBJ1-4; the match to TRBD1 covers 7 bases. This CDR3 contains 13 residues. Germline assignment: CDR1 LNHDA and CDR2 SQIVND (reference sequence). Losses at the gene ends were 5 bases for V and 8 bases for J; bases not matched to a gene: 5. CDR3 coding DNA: TGTGCCAGTAGTGTCACCAGGGGGGAAAAACTGTTTTTT. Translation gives CASSVTRGEKLFF.